The source of this T cell receptor beta chain is a study of monozygotic twins with inflammatory bowel disease. As to this clonotype: Its antigen is unknown.

CDR3 length: 18 amino acids. Germline V gene data show CDR1 as MNHEY and CDR2 as SMNVEV (reference sequence). Added by template switching were UMIs that each held a 6-nucleotide sample barcode. From the 5' RACE reads, TCRdb lists one entry per CDR3 protein and no DNA. Here the sample table reports around 400,000 distinct CDR3 sequences. General observations from the study: The analysis yielded no support for one strong signal or clonotype associated with IBD. With others, IBD patients shared fewer clonotypes than healthy twins did, especially with disease activity.

The origin of this receptor is a human donor with ulcerative colitis or Crohn's disease, or a healthy co-twin of an affected twin (not recorded which). The rearrangement links TRBV27 to TRBJ2-6; TCRdb indicates TRBD1, and absent DNA this call remains unverified. What was sequenced was blood. The CDR3: CASSTRQPVFSGANVLTF.